This TCR beta chain was sequenced in a study of graft-versus-host responses after intestinal transplantation. Overall study context: Every one of the recipients received anti-thymocyte globulin induction and afterwards took tacrolimus and steroids for around 3 years.

Clones were read by immunoSEQ multiplex PCR, and TCRdb kept only the in-frame ones, dropping some. The profile shows around 8,800 clones, under 35% of them singletons. Irradiated stimulators labeled with violet dye, roughly 200,000 in number, were plated with roughly 200,000 CFSE-labeled responders. Responder CD3+CD4+ and CD3+CD8+ cells that were proliferating and CFSE-low were sorted after the reaction. This CDR3 comprises 16 residues. Germline V gene lookup returns CDR1 SGDLS and CDR2 YYNGEE. V lost 3 bases and J lost 3; bases outside the gene matches: 9. This TCR was sampled from a human patient who was an organ donor for intestinal transplantation. Sequencing was performed on alloreactive CD8+ T cells from a mixed lymphocyte reaction culture, taken before transplantation. Subset described: CFSE-low proliferating T cells sorted from roughly 6-day pre-transplant mixed lymphocyte reaction (GvH or HvG direction). The chain combines TRBV9 with TRBJ2-3; 8 positions match TRBD2. The DNA for the CDR3 is TGTGCCAGCAGCGGAGTCGGGGGGGGCCGGACAGATACGCAGTATTTT. Its translation is CASSGVGGGRTDTQYF.